The rows below give T cell receptor beta chains drawn from one sample of a study of cytomegalovirus exposure and HLA in healthy donors. Profiling relied on immunoSEQ multiplex PCR, and the TCRdb table lists in-frame clones only, not all of them. The sample lists 75,000 to 100,000 clones; around 76% were seen once. The sequencing sample was made of PBMCs. These receptor sequences come from a woman aged 60-75 years in good health and CMV-seropositive. Both conserved end residues are part of each CDR3. The order of the fields is J gene, D gene, V gene, clone size, CDR3 protein, CDR3 DNA. A D gene is named only where the DNA matches it firmly. The listing skips clone size in some rows; elsewhere it reads once, few, many or a size class.

TRBJ2-5 TRBD2 TRBV11-3 - CASSRGLAGATQYF TGTGCCAGCAGCCGCGGACTAGCGGGAGCTACCCAGTACTTC
TRBJ2-1 - TRBV6-5 - CASSYSNRKFYNEQFF TGTGCCAGCAGTTACTCGAACAGAAAATTCTACAATGAGCAGTTCTTC
TRBJ1-1 TRBD1 TRBV20-1 - CSAGQAQEGFF TGCAGTGCTGGACAGGCTCAGGAGGGTTTCTTT
TRBJ1-1 TRBD1 TRBV10-2 - CASSEKTGSNTEAFF TGCGCCAGCAGTGAAAAGACAGGGTCGAACACTGAAGCTTTCTTT
TRBJ2-7 - TRBV28 - CASSLQGSDFYEQYF TGTGCCAGCAGTTTACAGGGGTCTGATTTCTACGAGCAGTACTTC
TRBJ1-5 TRBD1 TRBV28 once CASSLGQGAGQPQHF TGTGCCAGCAGTTTAGGGCAGGGGGCTGGTCAGCCCCAGCATTTT
TRBJ1-6 - TRBV19 - CASTGVRGIDSPLHF TGTGCCAGTACCGGGGTCCGAGGGATTGATTCACCCCTCCACTTT
TRBJ2-5 - TRBV30 - CAWSDYRGTQYF TGTGCCTGGAGCGACTACCGTGGGACCCAGTACTTC
TRBJ2-7 TRBD2 TRBV4-1 - CASSQRTSGNRIPYEQYF TGCGCCAGCAGCCAACGGACTAGCGGGAACCGCATCCCCTACGAGCAGTACTTC
TRBJ2-7 - TRBV5-5 - CASSLSAGRSSYEQYF TGTGCCAGCAGCTTGTCGGCGGGGCGCAGCTCCTACGAGCAGTACTTC
TRBJ1-2 - TRBV7-9 - CASSLGQNNYGYTF TGTGCCAGCAGCTTAGGACAAAATAACTATGGCTACACCTTC
TRBJ2-6 TRBD2 TRBV28 - CASSLRGVSSGANVLTF TGTGCCAGCAGTTTGCGGGGGGTGAGCTCTGGGGCCAACGTCCTGACTTTC
TRBJ2-3 TRBD2 TRBV5-1 - CASSFTSGTDTQYF TGCGCCAGCAGCTTCACTAGCGGCACAGATACGCAGTATTTT
TRBJ2-3 TRBD2 TRBV27 - CASSFSGRAPDTQYF TGTGCCAGCAGTTTTAGCGGGAGGGCCCCAGATACGCAGTATTTT
TRBJ2-2 TRBD1 TRBV7-8 few CASSSGTGGEYGELFF TGTGCCAGCAGCTCCGGGACAGGGGGAGAGTACGGGGAGCTGTTTTTT
TRBJ2-3 - TRBV4-1 once CASSPRSGFQADTQYF TGCGCCAGCAGCCCAAGAAGCGGGTTCCAGGCAGATACGCAGTATTTT
TRBJ2-5 - TRBV7-6 - CASSPLSWYGETQYF TGTGCCAGCAGCCCCCTGTCCTGGTACGGAGAGACCCAGTACTTC
TRBJ1-4 TRBD1 TRBV7-9 once CSSSSLKDRVGEKLFF TGTTCCAGCAGCTCCCTAAAGGACAGGGTAGGGGAAAAACTGTTTTTT
TRBJ1-1 - TRBV14 - CASSQGGQRTGAFF TGTGCCAGCAGCCAAGGCGGGCAGAGGACGGGAGCTTTCTTT
TRBJ1-2 - TRBV28 - CASPSDARYTF TGTGCCAGCCCGAGCGACGCCCGCTACACCTTC
TRBJ2-7 TRBD2 TRBV7-9 - CASSPRGGYEQYF TGTGCCAGCAGCCCCCGGGGGGGGTACGAGCAGTACTTC
TRBJ2-3 - TRBV4-1 - CASSHRTGRSPSTQYF TGCGCCAGCAGCCACAGGACTGGCCGGTCGCCCAGTACGCAGTATTTT
TRBJ2-3 - TRBV27 - CASSSGIVVTDTQYF TGTGCCAGCAGTTCCGGGATTGTGGTCACAGATACGCAGTATTTT
TRBJ1-2 TRBD1 TRBV6-1 - CASSQQGARGYTF TGTGCCAGCAGTCAACAGGGGGCGCGGGGCTACACCTTC
TRBJ1-6 TRBD1 TRBV30 - CAWSTGQVYNSPLHF TGTGCCTGGAGTACCGGACAGGTTTATAATTCACCCCTCCACTTT